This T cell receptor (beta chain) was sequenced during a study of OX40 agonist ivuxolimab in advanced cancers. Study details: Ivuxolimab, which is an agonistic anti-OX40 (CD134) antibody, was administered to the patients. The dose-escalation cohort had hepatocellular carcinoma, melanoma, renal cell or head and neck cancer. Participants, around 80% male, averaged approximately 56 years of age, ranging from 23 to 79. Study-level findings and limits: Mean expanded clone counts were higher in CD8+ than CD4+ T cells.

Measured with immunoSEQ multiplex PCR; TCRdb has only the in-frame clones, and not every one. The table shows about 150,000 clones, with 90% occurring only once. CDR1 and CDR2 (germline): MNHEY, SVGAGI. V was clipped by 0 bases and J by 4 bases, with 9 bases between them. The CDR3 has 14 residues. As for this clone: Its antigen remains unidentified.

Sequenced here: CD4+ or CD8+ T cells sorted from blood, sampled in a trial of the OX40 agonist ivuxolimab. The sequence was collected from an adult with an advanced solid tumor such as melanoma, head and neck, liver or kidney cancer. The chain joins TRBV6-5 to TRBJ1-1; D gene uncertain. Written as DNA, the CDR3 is TGTGCCAGCAGTTACTCGACGGGGTTCACTGAAGCTTTCTTT. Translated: CASSYSTGFTEAFF.